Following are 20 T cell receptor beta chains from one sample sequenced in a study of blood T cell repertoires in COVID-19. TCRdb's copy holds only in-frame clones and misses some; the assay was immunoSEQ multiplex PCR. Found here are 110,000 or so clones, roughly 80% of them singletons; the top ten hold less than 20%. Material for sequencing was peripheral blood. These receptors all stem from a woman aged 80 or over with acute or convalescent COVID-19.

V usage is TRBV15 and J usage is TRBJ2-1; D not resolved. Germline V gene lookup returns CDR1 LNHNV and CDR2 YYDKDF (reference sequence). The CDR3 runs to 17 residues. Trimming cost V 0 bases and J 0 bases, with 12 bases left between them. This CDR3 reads CATSRDPLASSYNEQFF. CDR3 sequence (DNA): TGTGCCACCAGCAGAGATCCCTTAGCTAGCTCCTACAATGAGCAGTTCTTC.

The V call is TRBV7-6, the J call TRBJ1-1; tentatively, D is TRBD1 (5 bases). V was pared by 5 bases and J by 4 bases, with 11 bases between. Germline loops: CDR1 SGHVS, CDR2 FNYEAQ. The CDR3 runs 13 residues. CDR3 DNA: TGTGCCAGCAGCCCGCAGGGTACCACTGAAGCTTTCTTT. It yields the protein CASSPQGTTEAFF.

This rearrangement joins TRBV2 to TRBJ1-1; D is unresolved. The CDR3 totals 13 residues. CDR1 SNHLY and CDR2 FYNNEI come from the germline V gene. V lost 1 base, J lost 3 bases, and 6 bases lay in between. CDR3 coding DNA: TGTGCCAGCAGTGAAGGGACTTACACTGAAGCTTTCTTT. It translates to CASSEGTYTEAFF. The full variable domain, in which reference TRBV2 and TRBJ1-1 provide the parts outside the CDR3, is EPEVTQTPSHQVTQMGQEVILRCVPISNHLYFYWYRQILGQKVEFLVSFYNNEISEKSEIFDDQFSVERPDGSNFTLKIRSTKLEDSAMYFCASSEGTYTEAFFGQGTRLTVV.

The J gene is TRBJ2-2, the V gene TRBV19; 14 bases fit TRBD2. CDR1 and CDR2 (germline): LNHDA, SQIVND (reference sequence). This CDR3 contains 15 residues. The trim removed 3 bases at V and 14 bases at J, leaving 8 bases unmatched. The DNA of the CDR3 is TGTGCCAGTAGTATGGGACTAGCGGGGGAGGTAGGCCTGTTTTTT. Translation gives CASSMGLAGEVGLFF.

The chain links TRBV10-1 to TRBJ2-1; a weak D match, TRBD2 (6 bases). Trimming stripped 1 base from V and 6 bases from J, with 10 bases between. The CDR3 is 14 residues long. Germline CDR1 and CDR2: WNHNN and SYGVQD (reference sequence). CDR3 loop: CASSEYGGPNEQFF. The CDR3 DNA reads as TGCGCCAGCAGTGAGTACGGAGGGCCCAATGAGCAGTTCTTC.

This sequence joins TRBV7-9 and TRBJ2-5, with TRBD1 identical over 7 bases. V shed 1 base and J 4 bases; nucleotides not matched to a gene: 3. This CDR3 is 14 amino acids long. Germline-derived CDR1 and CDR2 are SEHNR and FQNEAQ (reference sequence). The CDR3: CASSLGQGTETQYF. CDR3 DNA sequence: TGTGCCAGCAGCTTAGGACAGGGAACAGAGACCCAGTACTTC.

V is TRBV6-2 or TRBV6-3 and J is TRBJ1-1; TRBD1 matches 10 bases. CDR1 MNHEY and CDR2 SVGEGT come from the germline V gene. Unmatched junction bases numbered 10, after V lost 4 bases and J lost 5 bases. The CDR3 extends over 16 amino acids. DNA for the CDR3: TGTGCCAGCAGTTGGCGACAGGGGGCTGGAGAGACTGAAGCTTTCTTT. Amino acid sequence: CASSWRQGAGETEAFF.

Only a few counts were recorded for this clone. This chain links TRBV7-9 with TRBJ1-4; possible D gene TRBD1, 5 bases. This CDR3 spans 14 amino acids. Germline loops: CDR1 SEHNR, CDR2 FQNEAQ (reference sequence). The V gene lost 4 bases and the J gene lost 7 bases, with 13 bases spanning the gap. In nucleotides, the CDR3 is TGTGCCAGCAGCTCAAGCGGGGGAGGTGAAAAACTGTTTTTT. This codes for CASSSSGGGEKLFF.

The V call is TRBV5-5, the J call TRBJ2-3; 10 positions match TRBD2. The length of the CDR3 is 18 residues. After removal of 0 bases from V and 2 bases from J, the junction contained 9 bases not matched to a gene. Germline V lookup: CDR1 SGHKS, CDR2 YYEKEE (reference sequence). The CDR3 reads CASSLGTSGMGLTDTQYF. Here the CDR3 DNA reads TGTGCCAGCAGCTTGGGCACTAGCGGGATGGGACTCACAGATACGCAGTATTTT.

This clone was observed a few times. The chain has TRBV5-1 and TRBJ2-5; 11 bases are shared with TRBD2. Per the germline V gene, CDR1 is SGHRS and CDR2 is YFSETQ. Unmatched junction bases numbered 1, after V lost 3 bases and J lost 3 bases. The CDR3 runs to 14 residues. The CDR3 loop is CASSWGLAEETQYF. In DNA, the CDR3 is TGCGCCAGCAGCTGGGGACTAGCGGAAGAGACCCAGTACTTC.

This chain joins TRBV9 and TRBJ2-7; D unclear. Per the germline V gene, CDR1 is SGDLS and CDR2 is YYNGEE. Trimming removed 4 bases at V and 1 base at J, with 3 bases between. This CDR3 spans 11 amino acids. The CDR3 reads CASSPSYEQYF. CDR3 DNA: TGTGCCAGCAGCCCTTCCTACGAGCAGTACTTC.

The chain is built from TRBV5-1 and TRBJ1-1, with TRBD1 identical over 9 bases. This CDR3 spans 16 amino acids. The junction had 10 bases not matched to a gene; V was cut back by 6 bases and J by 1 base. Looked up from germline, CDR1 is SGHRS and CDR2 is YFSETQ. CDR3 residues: CASIPETGGRNTEAFF. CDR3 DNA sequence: TGCGCCAGCATCCCCGAGACAGGGGGGAGGAACACTGAAGCTTTCTTT.

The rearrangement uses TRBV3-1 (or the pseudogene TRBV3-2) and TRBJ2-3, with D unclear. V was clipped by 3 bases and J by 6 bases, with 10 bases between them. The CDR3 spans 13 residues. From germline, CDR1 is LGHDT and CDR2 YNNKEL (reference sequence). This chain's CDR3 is CASSQKLWDTQYF. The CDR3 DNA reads TGTGCCAGCAGCCAGAAACTATGGGATACGCAGTATTTT.

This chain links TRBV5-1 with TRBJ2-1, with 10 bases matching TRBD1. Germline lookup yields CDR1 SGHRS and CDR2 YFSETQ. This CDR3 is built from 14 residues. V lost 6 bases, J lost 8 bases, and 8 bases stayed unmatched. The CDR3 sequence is CASTRDRGRDEQFF. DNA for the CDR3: TGCGCCAGCACCAGGGACAGGGGTCGGGATGAGCAGTTCTTC.

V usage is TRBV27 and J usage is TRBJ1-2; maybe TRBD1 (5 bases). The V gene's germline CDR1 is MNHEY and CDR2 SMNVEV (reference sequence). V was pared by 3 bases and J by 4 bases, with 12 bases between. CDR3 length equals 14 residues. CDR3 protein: CASSFSGTAYGYTF. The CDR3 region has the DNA TGTGCCAGCAGTTTTTCAGGGACTGCCTATGGCTACACCTTC.

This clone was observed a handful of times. CDR3 DNA: TGTGCCAGCAGCTGGGGACAGTCAAACACAGATACGCAGTATTTT. This encodes CASSWGQSNTDTQYF. The V call is TRBV7-9, the J call TRBJ2-3, with 7 nucleotides matching TRBD1. Trimming took 4 bases from V and 2 from J; bases not matched to a gene: 6. CDR1 and CDR2 (germline): SEHNR, FQNEAQ (reference sequence). The CDR3 has 15 amino acids.

The CDR3 DNA reads as TGTGCCAGCAGCGCCCAGACAGGGTACACTGAAGCTTTCTTT. Its protein product is CASSAQTGYTEAFF. The chain employs TRBV7-2 and TRBJ1-1, with TRBD1 matching over 7 bases. J gave up 3 bases and V 5 bases, and 6 bases lay outside the gene matches. The CDR3 spans 14 residues. The V gene's germline CDR1 is SGHTA and CDR2 FQGNSA.

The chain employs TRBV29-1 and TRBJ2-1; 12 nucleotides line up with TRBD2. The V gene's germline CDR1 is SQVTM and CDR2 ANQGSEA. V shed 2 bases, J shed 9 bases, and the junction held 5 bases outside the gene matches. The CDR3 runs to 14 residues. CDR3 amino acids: CSVELAGGPVEQFF. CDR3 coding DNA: TGCAGCGTTGAACTAGCGGGAGGGCCAGTTGAGCAGTTCTTC.

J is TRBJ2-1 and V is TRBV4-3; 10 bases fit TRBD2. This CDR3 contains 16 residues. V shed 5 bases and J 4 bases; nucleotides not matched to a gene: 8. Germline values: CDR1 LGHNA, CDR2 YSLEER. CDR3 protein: CASSTLAGGPYNEQFF. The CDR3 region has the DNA TGCGCCAGCAGCACCTTAGCGGGAGGACCTTACAATGAGCAGTTCTTC.

The CDR3 sequence is CASSIGQGWQETQYF. CDR3 coding DNA: TGTGCCAGTAGTATCGGACAGGGTTGGCAAGAGACCCAGTACTTC. V gene TRBV19 combines with J gene TRBJ2-5, with 8 bases identical to TRBD1. Per the germline V gene, CDR1 is LNHDA and CDR2 is SQIVND (reference sequence). The CDR3 has 15 residues. V was pared by 3 bases and J by 2 bases, with 5 bases of the junction left unmatched.